These 22 T cell receptor beta chains were sequenced from one sample in a study of blood T cells in healthy people across ages. Primed by a sample-barcoded 5' primer and a J-beta primer mix, a second PCR proceeded for about 6 to 12 cycles. One entry per CDR3 protein, called by TCRdb with MiXCR from the 5' RACE reads. The data show roughly 800,000 distinct CDR3 sequences, with around 25% seen just once and roughly 3.1% held by the top ten. This sample was also put to use in a study of T cells of mothers and their children.

Sequencing was performed on blood. The receptor source for this set is a boy aged 10-17 years in good health.

A few counts support this clonotype. J is TRBJ1-5 and V is TRBV20-1; D remains unclear. The length of the CDR3 is 15 residues. The germline CDR1 and CDR2 sequences are DFQATT and SNEGSKA (reference sequence). Deletions cut 3 bases from V and 1 base from J, with 13 bases between. The CDR3 here is CSARDRGSSNQPQHF. Here the CDR3 DNA reads TGCAGTGCTAGGGATCGTGGCAGCAGCAATCAGCCCCAGCATTTT.

The gene calls are TRBV29-1 and TRBJ2-1, with no clear D. The CDR3 consists of 11 residues. The V end lost 5 bases, the J end lost 9 bases, and 11 bases lay between the germline ends. The germline V gene has CDR1 SQVTM and CDR2 ANQGSEA. The CDR3 DNA reads TGCAGCGTTAGCCCTCACAGTGAGCAGTTCTTC. This gives the protein CSVSPHSEQFF.

The chain couples TRBV3-1 to TRBJ2-1, with D possibly matching TRBD1 (6 bases). The J call could be wrong; TRBJ2-5 is a better fit for the DNA end. Germline V gene data show CDR1 as LGHDT and CDR2 as YNNKEL (reference sequence). The CDR3 runs 16 residues. The DNA of the CDR3 is TGTGCCAGCAGCCCCCACACCGGGACAAAACAAGAGACCCAGTACTTC. Translation gives CASSPHTGTKQETQYF.

The chain employs TRBV2 and TRBJ2-2; perhaps TRBD2 as D (5 bases). Between the trimmed V and J ends, which lost 6 bases and 7 bases, there was a span of 12 bases. The CDR3 sequence is 13 residues long. Germline V gene data show CDR1 as SNHLY and CDR2 as FYNNEI. CDR3 in amino acids: CASRLGELGELFF. The CDR3 nucleotides are TGTGCCAGCAGATTGGGAGAACTCGGGGAGCTGTTTTTT.

This sequence joins TRBV9 and TRBJ1-5; 8 bases are shared with TRBD1. V shed 0 bases, J shed 4 bases, and the junction held 3 bases outside the gene matches. The CDR3 runs to 15 residues. Germline CDR1 and CDR2: SGDLS and YYNGEE. CDR3: CASSVARGLNQPQHF. CDR3 in DNA: TGTGCCAGCAGCGTAGCCAGGGGGCTAAATCAGCCCCAGCATTTT.

The rearrangement uses TRBV20-1 and TRBJ2-3; D ambiguous. The germline V gene encodes CDR1 DFQATT and CDR2 SNEGSKA (reference sequence). The CDR3 consists of 16 residues. The V end lost 0 bases, the J end lost 0 bases, and 13 bases lay between the germline ends. The CDR3 DNA reads TGCAGTGCTAGAGATCTCCGCGGCTCTAGCACAGATACGCAGTATTTT. Its protein product is CSARDLRGSSTDTQYF.

The genes are TRBV27 and TRBJ2-7; D possibly matches TRBD1 or TRBD2 (7 bases each). The length of the CDR3 is 16 residues. Germline CDR1 and CDR2: MNHEY and SMNVEV (reference sequence). V lost 1 base to trimming and J lost 4 bases, with 17 bases between them. The CDR3 region has the DNA TGTGCCAGCAGTTTATTAGGCCAGGGGGGGTTATACGAGCAGTACTTC. It yields the protein CASSLLGQGGLYEQYF.

This rearrangement joins TRBV29-1 to TRBJ1-2, with D perhaps matching TRBD1 (5 bases). Germline assignment: CDR1 SQVTM and CDR2 ANQGSEA. V lost 7 bases and J lost 5, with 17 bases in between. CDR3 length equals 13 residues. CDR3 protein: CSALIQGRYGYTF. CDR3 nucleotide sequence: TGCAGCGCCCTCATCCAGGGCAGATATGGCTACACCTTC.

This clonotype was counted between two and nine times. The V call is TRBV12-3 or TRBV12-4, the J call TRBJ2-5; 7 bases align to TRBD1. The DNA matches TRBJ2-7 better at its end, which makes the J call doubtful. The CDR3 contains 15 residues. The CDR3 spells CASSPGTAISYEQYF. Written as DNA, the CDR3 is TGTGCCAGCAGTCCCGGGACAGCCATCTCCTACGAGCAGTACTTC.

This clonotype was recorded once. CDR3 nucleotides: TGCAGTGCCCCGTCAGGCCGGGAGACCCAGTACTTC. Translation gives CSAPSGRETQYF. The gene calls are TRBV20-1 and TRBJ2-5; D uncertain. The germline CDR1 and CDR2 sequences are DFQATT and SNEGSKA (reference sequence). Trimming cost V 6 bases and J 5 bases, with 13 bases left between them. The CDR3 is 12 residues long.

The rearrangement joins TRBV3-1 to TRBJ1-4, with D maybe TRBD1 (5 bases). The length of the CDR3 is 16 residues. CDR1 is LGHDT and CDR2 is YNNKEL in the germline V gene (reference sequence). V lost 0 bases, J lost 8 bases, and 16 bases lay in between. The CDR3: CASSQDLGLAMEKLFF. The CDR3 nucleotides are TGTGCCAGCAGCCAAGATTTGGGACTGGCGATGGAAAAACTGTTTTTT.

This clonotype has a handful of counts. The chain recombines TRBV30 with TRBJ2-7; 7 bases line up with TRBD1. The CDR3 is made up of 13 amino acids. The V gene's germline CDR1 is GTSNPN and CDR2 SVGIG (reference sequence). The V gene end was trimmed by 6 bases and the J gene end by 4 bases; junction bases not matched to a gene: 9. The CDR3 here is CACTGAALYEQYF. The CDR3 nucleotides read TGTGCCTGTACAGGGGCGGCCCTTTACGAGCAGTACTTC.

This clonotype has only a few counts. The V gene is TRBV20-1, the J gene TRBJ2-5; D is undetermined. The CDR3 is 17 residues long. CDR1 and CDR2 from the germline V gene are DFQATT and SNEGSKA (reference sequence). V gave up 0 bases and J gave up 1 base, with 18 bases separating them. The CDR3 coding sequence is TGCAGTGCTAGAGATCGGGTCCGGTCCTGGGTCCAAGAGACCCAGTACTTC. Protein sequence: CSARDRVRSWVQETQYF.

The CDR3 region has the DNA TGTGCCAGCAGCCAAGATGTACTAGCGGGAGACTACAATGAGCAGTTCTTC. Its protein is CASSQDVLAGDYNEQFF. The V gene is TRBV14, the J gene TRBJ2-1, with 11 bases that match TRBD2. The CDR3 consists of 17 residues. V shed 0 bases and J 3 bases; nucleotides not matched to a gene: 4. CDR1 is SGHDN and CDR2 is FVKESK in the germline V gene.

The chain carries TRBV10-3 and TRBJ1-4; TRBD1 is a possible D gene (5 bases). This CDR3 is 13 amino acids long. The V end lost 10 bases, the J end lost 3 bases, and 12 bases lay between the germline ends. CDR1 and CDR2 from the germline V gene are ENHRY and SYGVKD. CDR3 sequence reads: CATAPRANEKLFF. CDR3 in DNA: TGTGCCACGGCGCCCAGGGCTAATGAAAAACTGTTTTTT.

V usage is TRBV6-1 and J usage is TRBJ2-3; D is undetermined. CDR3 length: 16 residues. The V gene lost 6 bases and the J gene lost 0 bases, with 16 bases spanning the gap. Germline lookup yields CDR1 MNHNS and CDR2 SASEGT. As DNA, the CDR3 is TGTGCCAGCAGCCTCAGGACCGCCAGGAGCACAGATACGCAGTATTTT. Protein: CASSLRTARSTDTQYF.

The DNA for the CDR3 is TGTGCCACCAGTGGTTCACTAGCGGGGGGGAAGCAGTTCTTC. This sequence encodes CATSGSLAGGKQFF. V usage is TRBV24-1 and J usage is TRBJ2-1; 13 bases align to TRBD2. V lost 5 bases to trimming and J lost 11 bases; unmatched junction nucleotides: 5. CDR3 length: 14 residues. Germline V lookup: CDR1 KGHDR, CDR2 SFDVKD.

This clonotype has a handful of counts. A read error may account for a junction end that differs from germline. The chain carries TRBV5-5 and TRBJ2-5; 9 bases are a match to TRBD1. The CDR3 length is 12 residues. Germline V gives CDR1 SGHKS, CDR2 YYEKEE (reference sequence). CDR3 residues: CASSLEPGQGNF. The CDR3 coding sequence is TGTGCCAGCAGCTTGGAGCCGGGACAGGGAAATTTC.

This clonotype came up a few times. At one of its ends the junction is not consistent with the germline gene, which may arise from a read error. The chain combines TRBV27 with TRBJ2-7; 7 bases are a match to TRBD1. The germline V gene encodes CDR1 MNHEY and CDR2 SMNVEV (reference sequence). CDR3 length: 17 residues. As DNA, the CDR3 is TGCGCCAGCAGTTCCCCCACGTACAACAGGGGTTCTTACGAGCAGTACTTC. Its protein is CASSSPTYNRGSYEQYF.

The CDR3 protein is CASSQAGTGIYTGELFF. The DNA for the CDR3 is TGTGCCAGCAGCCAAGCCGGGACAGGGATTTACACCGGGGAGCTGTTTTTT. The chain links TRBV7-9 to TRBJ2-2; 9 bases agree with TRBD1. Trimming removed 5 bases from V and 3 bases from J; junction bases left unmatched: 10. CDR1 and CDR2 (germline): SEHNR, FQNEAQ (reference sequence). The CDR3 is made up of 17 amino acids.

The chain uses TRBV20-1 and TRBJ2-1; D might be TRBD1 (6 bases). Germline CDR1 DFQATT, CDR2 SNEGSKA (reference sequence). Trimming removed 7 bases from V and 7 bases from J, with 17 bases in between. The CDR3 is 13 residues long. CDR3 sequence (DNA): TGCAGTGAAATAACTCAGGGGAGAAATGAGCAGTTCTTC. Translating it yields CSEITQGRNEQFF.

This clonotype was observed a few times. The chain joins TRBV12-3 or TRBV12-4 to TRBJ1-1, with TRBD1 as a possible D gene (6 bases). V lost 7 bases to trimming and J lost 1 base, with 10 bases between them. The length of the CDR3 is 13 residues. CDR3 protein: CASTGGANTEAFF. The CDR3 region has the DNA TGTGCCAGCACGGGGGGGGCGAACACTGAAGCTTTCTTT.